The clone carrying this T cell receptor beta chain showed up just a few times. Germline trimming cut 3 bases from V and 7 bases from J; bases unmatched to any gene: 6. This CDR3 comprises 14 residues. The primer mix had 60 Vbeta and 13 Jbeta primers. Generated by immunoSEQ multiplex PCR, the TCRdb table keeps only in-frame clones and is missing some. This sample yields about 150,000 clones, of which 70% to 90% are seen a single time; 4.8% belongs to the top ten. These data are taken from a study of cytomegalovirus exposure and HLA in healthy donors. Sequencing was carried out using PBMCs. This receptor was identified in a girl aged 5-17 years in good health and CMV-seropositive. The chain links TRBV5-3 to TRBJ2-2; the match to TRBD1 covers 7 bases. TRBV5-3 is recorded as an ORF, its role being uncertain. CDR3 bases: TGTGCCAGAAGCTCGGGACAGTTCGTCGGGGAGCTGTTTTTT. Protein: CARSSGQFVGELFF.